The clone carrying this T cell receptor (beta chain) was seen a handful of times. Its antigen remains unknown. This specimen comes from a study of blood T cells in healthy people across ages. General study results and limits: Those diversity estimates obtained from one million T cells were thought to be underestimates. More naive CD4+ cells and higher diversity were found in long-lived than in aged donors.

Sample-barcoded 5' priming and a J-beta primer mix drove a second PCR of 7 to 11 cycles. MiXCR was run by TCRdb on the 5' RACE reads, yielding one entry per CDR3 protein. The sample records about a million distinct CDR3 sequences, just over 50% being singletons. Germline V lookup: CDR1 MNHEY, CDR2 SVGEGT. This CDR3 comprises 12 residues. The J gene is TRBJ1-1, the V gene TRBV6-2 or TRBV6-3; D ambiguous. This clonotype was obtained from a woman aged 55-70 years in good health. Sample: blood. In DNA form, the CDR3 reads TGTGCTAGCTCAGAGATTTACACTGAAGCTTTCTTT. As protein: CASSEIYTEAFF.